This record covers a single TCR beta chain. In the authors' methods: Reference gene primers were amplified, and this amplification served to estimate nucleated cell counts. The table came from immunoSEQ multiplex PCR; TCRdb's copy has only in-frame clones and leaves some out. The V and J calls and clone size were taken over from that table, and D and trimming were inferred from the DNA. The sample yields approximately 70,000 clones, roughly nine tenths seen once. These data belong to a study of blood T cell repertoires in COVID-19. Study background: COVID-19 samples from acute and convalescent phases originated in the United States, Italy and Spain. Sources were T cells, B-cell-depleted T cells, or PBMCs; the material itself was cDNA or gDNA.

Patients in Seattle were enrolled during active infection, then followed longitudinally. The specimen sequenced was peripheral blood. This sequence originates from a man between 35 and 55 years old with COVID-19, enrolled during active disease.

CDR3 coding DNA: TGTGCCTCCAGCAAACAGGGGGTTGGCTACACCTTC. As protein: CASSKQGVGYTF. This chain links TRBV28 with TRBJ1-2; 8 positions agree with TRBD1. There are 12 residues in the CDR3. J was trimmed by 7 bases and V by 11 bases; bases with no gene match: 9. Germline V lookup: CDR1 MDHEN, CDR2 SYDVKM.